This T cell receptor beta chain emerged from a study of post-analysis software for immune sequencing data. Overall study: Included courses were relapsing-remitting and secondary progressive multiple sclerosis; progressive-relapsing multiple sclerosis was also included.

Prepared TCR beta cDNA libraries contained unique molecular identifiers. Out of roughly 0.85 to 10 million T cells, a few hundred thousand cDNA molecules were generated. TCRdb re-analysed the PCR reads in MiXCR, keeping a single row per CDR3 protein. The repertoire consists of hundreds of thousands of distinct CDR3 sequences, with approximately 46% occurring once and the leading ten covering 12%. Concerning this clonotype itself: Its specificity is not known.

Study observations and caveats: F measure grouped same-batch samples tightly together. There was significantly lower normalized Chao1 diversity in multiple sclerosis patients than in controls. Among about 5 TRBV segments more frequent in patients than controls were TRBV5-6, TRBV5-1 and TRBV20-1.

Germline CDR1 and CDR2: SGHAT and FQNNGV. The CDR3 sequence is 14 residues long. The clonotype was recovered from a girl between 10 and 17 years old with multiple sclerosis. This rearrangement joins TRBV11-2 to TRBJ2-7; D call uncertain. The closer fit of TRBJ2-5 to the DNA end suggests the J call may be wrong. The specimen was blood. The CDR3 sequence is CASSLSPVGETQYF. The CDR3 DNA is TGTGCCAGCAGCCTGTCCCCGGTGGGGGAGACCCAGTACTTC.